This T cell receptor beta chain was obtained from a study of cytomegalovirus exposure and HLA in healthy donors. With 60 Vbeta and 13 Jbeta primers, the PCR was carried out. Using immunoSEQ multiplex PCR, the repertoire was profiled, and TCRdb retains in-frame clones only, with some absent. This table holds approximately 200,000 clones, around 75% found once. This CDR3 spans 14 amino acids. Germline V CDR1 and CDR2: SGHAT, FQNNGV. V was clipped by 0 bases and J by 3 bases, with 8 bases between them. The rearrangement uses TRBV11-2 and TRBJ1-2; D is ambiguous. Sample: PBMCs. The receptor comes from a woman aged 25 to 39 in good health and CMV-seropositive. This CDR3 reads CASSLDLRHYGYTF. In nucleotides, the CDR3 is TGTGCCAGCAGCTTAGATCTCAGGCACTATGGCTACACCTTC.